The 30 T cell receptor beta chains presented below share a single source sample, sequenced in a study of graft-versus-host responses after intestinal transplantation. Only in-frame clones appear in the TCRdb table, and some are missing; sequencing was by immunoSEQ multiplex PCR. The profile shows about 89,000 clones, more than 90% of them singletons. What these receptors recognize is not known. The sample consisted of unstimulated CD4+ T cells sorted from spleen or lymph node cells, taken before intestinal transplant. These receptors were obtained from a human donor who received an intestinal transplant.

The chain has TRBV30 and TRBJ1-5; D is possibly TRBD1 (5 bases). This CDR3 region has 14 residues. With 2 bases removed from V and 4 bases from J, the gap between germline ends came to 12 bases. Looked up from germline, CDR1 is GTSNPN and CDR2 is SVGIG (reference sequence). CDR3 DNA: TGTGCCTGGAGTAGACAGACTTGGAATCAGCCCCAGCATTTT. As protein: CAWSRQTWNQPQHF.

The chain carries TRBV27 and TRBJ2-1; TRBD1 matches at 7 bases. Germline V lookup: CDR1 MNHEY, CDR2 SMNVEV (reference sequence). Trimming at V came to 5 bases and at J to 1 base, leaving 8 bases not matched to a gene. The CDR3 has 16 amino acids. The CDR3 spells CASSQRPTGSYNEQFF. The CDR3 bases are TGTGCCAGCAGTCAGCGTCCGACAGGGTCCTACAATGAGCAGTTCTTC.

V usage is TRBV28 and J usage is TRBJ1-3; maybe TRBD1 (6 bases). V shed 6 bases and J shed 2 bases, with 14 bases lying between them. CDR3 length: 15 amino acids. Germline V lookup: CDR1 MDHEN, CDR2 SYDVKM. The CDR3: CASSLRRGAGNTIYF. Written as DNA, the CDR3 is TGTGCCAGCAGCCTGAGGAGGGGGGCTGGAAACACCATATATTTT.

The chain employs TRBV5-1 and TRBJ1-3; D gene uncertain. This CDR3 spans 14 amino acids. Trimming left V 2 bases short and J 4 bases short, with 10 bases between. Germline values: CDR1 SGHRS, CDR2 YFSETQ. The CDR3, as DNA: TGCGCCAGCAGCTTCGGTGAAGGGGGAAACACCATATATTTT. The encoded protein is CASSFGEGGNTIYF.

This clone came up once. The chain combines TRBV7-2 with TRBJ2-1, with TRBD2 matching 13 bases. V lost 5 bases to trimming and J lost 10 bases; unmatched junction nucleotides: 8. Germline V lookup: CDR1 SGHTA, CDR2 FQGNSA. CDR3 length equals 15 residues. The chain's CDR3 is CASSPGGLAGIEQFF. The CDR3 DNA is TGTGCCAGCAGCCCGGGGGGACTAGCGGGAATAGAGCAGTTCTTC. Variable domain in full (rest from reference TRBV7-2 and TRBJ2-1): GAGVSQSPSNKVTEKGKDVELRCDPISGHTALYWYRQSLGQGLEFLIYFQGNSAPDKSGLPSDRFSAERTGGSVSTLTIQRTQQEDSAVYLCASSPGGLAGIEQFFGPGTRLTVL.

V is TRBV18 and J is TRBJ2-1, with D possibly matching TRBD1 (5 bases). The CDR3 spans 15 residues. CDR1 KGHSH and CDR2 LQKENI come from the germline V gene. The V end lost 3 bases, the J end lost 8 bases, and 17 bases lay between the germline ends. As DNA, the CDR3 is TGTGCCAGCTCACCGGAAGGGGCGCGGTTCGATGAGCAGTTCTTC. This gives the protein CASSPEGARFDEQFF. The full variable domain, in which reference TRBV18 and TRBJ2-1 provide the parts outside the CDR3, is NAGVMQNPRHLVRRRGQEARLRCSPMKGHSHVYWYRQLPEEGLKFMVYLQKENIIDESGMPKERFSAEFPKEGPSILRIQQVVRGDSAAYFCASSPEGARFDEQFFGPGTRLTVL.

The V and J genes are TRBV28 and TRBJ2-7; D remains unclear. Germline-derived CDR1 and CDR2 are MDHEN and SYDVKM. The V end lost 3 bases, the J end lost 6 bases, and 9 bases lay between the germline ends. The length of the CDR3 is 12 residues. CDR3 loop: CASSFLGLEQYF. The CDR3 nucleotides read TGTGCCAGCAGTTTTTTAGGGCTCGAGCAGTACTTC.

This chain uses TRBV5-1 with TRBJ2-1, with 7 bases aligning to TRBD1. CDR1 SGHRS and CDR2 YFSETQ come from the germline V gene. CDR3 length: 15 residues. V shed 0 bases, J shed 7 bases, and the junction held 7 bases outside the gene matches. The CDR3 sequence: CASSLVLQGRNEQFF. CDR3 DNA: TGCGCCAGCAGCTTGGTGCTACAGGGGCGAAATGAGCAGTTCTTC.

The chain is built from TRBV21-1 and TRBJ2-1; TRBD2, the D gene given by the table, was not confirmed from the DNA. TRBV21-1 is a pseudogene locus. CDR3 length equals 17 residues. The CDR3 coding sequence is TGTGCCAGCAGCAACGCGTGGAGGGACTTCTCCTACAATGAGCAGTTCTTC. Translation: CASSNAWRDFSYNEQFF.

The chain uses TRBV30 and TRBJ2-7; D unclear. CDR3 length: 11 residues. From germline, CDR1 is GTSNPN and CDR2 SVGIG (reference sequence). Trimming took off 3 bases at V and 7 bases at J, with 10 bases between the two ends. The CDR3 protein is CAWSARREQYF. The CDR3 DNA sequence: TGTGCCTGGAGCGCGCGGCGAGAGCAGTACTTC.

J is TRBJ1-1 and V is TRBV7-9; perhaps TRBD1 as D (6 bases). The CDR3 is made up of 14 amino acids. Trimming removed 5 bases from V and 3 bases from J, with 13 bases in between. The germline gives CDR1 SEHNR, CDR2 FQNEAQ (reference sequence). The CDR3 sequence: CASSPRGRDTEAFF. The CDR3 DNA reads TGTGCCAGCAGCCCTAGGGGGAGGGACACTGAAGCTTTCTTT.

The J gene is TRBJ2-1, the V gene TRBV6-6; 11 bases fit TRBD2. The germline gives CDR1 MNHNY, CDR2 SVGAGI (reference sequence). With 6 bases clipped from V and 5 bases from J, the junction kept 6 bases outside the gene matches. The CDR3 contains 15 residues. CDR3 DNA: TGTGCCAGCAGCGAGACTAGCGGGACCCACAATGAGCAGTTCTTC. Amino acid sequence: CASSETSGTHNEQFF.

This chain uses TRBV2 with TRBJ2-3; D is ambiguous. Germline CDR1 SNHLY, CDR2 FYNNEI. The CDR3 contains 14 residues. Trimming pared 4 bases from V and 0 bases from J, leaving 8 bases between. CDR3 sequence (DNA): TGTGCCAGCAGTGCCGCAACTAGCACAGATACGCAGTATTTT. It yields the protein CASSAATSTDTQYF. Looking up the rest from reference TRBV2 and TRBJ2-3 gives the full variable domain: EPEVTQTPSHQVTQMGQEVILRCVPISNHLYFYWYRQILGQKVEFLVSFYNNEISEKSEIFDDQFSVERPDGSNFTLKIRSTKLEDSAMYFCASSAATSTDTQYFGPGTRLTVL.

The chain employs TRBV4-2 and TRBJ2-3; 9 nucleotides match TRBD2. Trimming cost V 4 bases and J 6 bases; bases outside gene matches: 11. The germline CDR1 and CDR2 sequences are LGHNA and YNFKEQ. This CDR3 has 16 residues. CDR3 in DNA: TGTGCCAGCAGCCTGAGCGCACTAGCGGGCGAGGATACGCAGTATTTT. This gives the protein CASSLSALAGEDTQYF.

This chain joins TRBV11-1 and TRBJ1-1, with D hard to call. The germline gives CDR1 SGHAT, CDR2 FQDESV (reference sequence). CDR3 length: 15 residues. V was shortened by 2 bases and J by 3 bases, with 13 bases between the two germline ends. The CDR3 DNA follows: TGTGCCAGCAGCTTATCAGGAAGAGGTCACACTGAAGCTTTCTTT. Translated, it gives CASSLSGRGHTEAFF.

The J gene is TRBJ2-7, the V gene TRBV25-1; a possible D gene is TRBD2 (6 bases). The germline gives CDR1 MGHDK, CDR2 SYGVNS. The ends were cut back, 1 base at V and 2 bases at J, with 12 bases in the middle. This CDR3 spans 15 amino acids. CDR3 protein: CASSEFSGLTYEQYF. For the CDR3, the DNA is TGTGCCAGCAGTGAATTCTCGGGACTGACCTACGAGCAGTACTTC.

CDR3 region: CASSQDLARPNTEAFF. The CDR3 DNA is TGCGCCAGCAGCCAAGATCTTGCCAGGCCGAACACTGAAGCTTTCTTT. The rearrangement joins TRBV4-1 to TRBJ1-1; D unclear. The CDR3 covers 16 residues. CDR1 and CDR2 from the germline V gene are MGHRA and YSYEKL. Deletions cut 0 bases from V and 1 base from J, with 12 bases between.

This chain joins TRBV5-8 and TRBJ2-5; possibly TRBD1 or TRBD2 for D (5 bases each). Deletions cut 4 bases from V and 0 bases from J, with 13 bases between. The CDR3 is 15 amino acids. The germline V gene has CDR1 SGHTS and CDR2 YDEGEE. Here the CDR3 DNA reads TGTGCCAGCAGCGCGACTAACAGGTACCAAGAGACCCAGTACTTC. Its translation: CASSATNRYQETQYF.

The chain recombines TRBV5-4 with TRBJ1-1; D is undetermined. CDR3 length: 15 residues. The germline V and J ends were trimmed by 2 bases and 1 base, with 12 bases remaining between them. The germline CDR1 and CDR2 sequences are SGHNT and YYREEE (reference sequence). The CDR3: CASSFGAVGNTEAFF. CDR3 in DNA: TGTGCCAGCAGCTTTGGCGCTGTGGGGAACACTGAAGCTTTCTTT. The entire variable domain, with the rest obtained from reference TRBV5-4 and TRBJ1-1, is as follows: ETGVTQSPTHLIKTRGQQVTLRCSSQSGHNTVSWYQQALGQGPQFIFQYYREEENGRGNFPPRFSGLQFPNYSSELNVNALELDDSALYLCASSFGAVGNTEAFFGQGTRLTVV.

The V gene is TRBV6-6, the J gene TRBJ1-6; D is unresolved. The CDR3 totals 14 residues. V lost 2 bases, J lost 10 bases, and 12 bases lay in between. Germline V lookup: CDR1 MNHNY, CDR2 SVGAGI (reference sequence). The CDR3 nucleotides are TGTGCCAGCAGTTACGTCGATCGGGAATCACCCCTCCACTTT. Its translation is CASSYVDRESPLHF.

The chain couples TRBV9 to TRBJ2-5; D possibly uses TRBD1 or TRBD2 (7 bases each). Deletions cut 4 bases from V and 1 base from J, with 17 bases between. The CDR3 has 16 residues. CDR1 and CDR2 (germline): SGDLS, YYNGEE. CDR3 DNA: TGTGCCAGCAGCCTGACAGGGACTACGACCCAAGAGACCCAGTACTTC. It codes for CASSLTGTTTQETQYF. The whole variable domain, remainder taken from reference TRBV9 and TRBJ2-5, is DSGVTQTPKHLITATGQRVTLRCSPRSGDLSVYWYQQSLDQGLQFLIQYYNGEERAKGNILERFSAQQFPDLHSELNLSSLELGDSALYFCASSLTGTTTQETQYFGPGTRLLVL.

The chain uses TRBV19 and TRBJ2-2, with a possible D match to TRBD2 (5 bases). CDR3 length: 14 residues. Germline values: CDR1 LNHDA, CDR2 SQIVND (reference sequence). Trimming pared 7 bases from V and 4 bases from J, leaving 13 bases between. For the CDR3, the DNA is TGTGCCAGTAAAGTCGGGGTGACCACCGGGGAGCTGTTTTTT. Its protein product is CASKVGVTTGELFF. The full variable domain, in which reference TRBV19 and TRBJ2-2 provide the parts outside the CDR3, is DGGITQSPKYLFRKEGQNVTLSCEQNLNHDAMYWYRQDPGQGLRLIYYSQIVNDFQKGDIAEGYSVSREKKESFPLTVTSAQKNPTAFYLCASKVGVTTGELFFGEGSRLTVL.

The chain combines TRBV5-1 with TRBJ1-2, with no clear D. The CDR3 is made up of 14 amino acids. The germline gives CDR1 SGHRS, CDR2 YFSETQ. Trimming left V 0 bases short and J 4 bases short, with 10 bases between. CDR3 sequence (DNA): TGCGCCAGCAGCTTGGAAGGCGGGCTCTATGGCTACACCTTC. The encoded protein is CASSLEGGLYGYTF.

The V call is TRBV25-1, the J call TRBJ2-1; D is unresolved. Trimming shortened V by 0 bases and J by 9 bases, and 9 bases separated the two germline ends. The CDR3 is 13 amino acids. The germline V gene encodes CDR1 MGHDK and CDR2 SYGVNS. CDR3 in DNA: TGTGCCAGCAGTGAATACTCGAGGAGTGAGCAGTTCTTC. It yields the protein CASSEYSRSEQFF. Supplemented by reference TRBV25-1 and TRBJ2-1, the full variable domain reads EADIYQTPRYLVIGTGKKITLECSQTMGHDKMYWYQQDPGMELHLIHYSYGVNSTEKGDLSSESTVSRIRTEHFPLTLESARPSHTSQYLCASSEYSRSEQFFGPGTRLTVL.

CDR3 loop: CASSEQLGYGYTF. As DNA, the CDR3 is TGTGCCAGCAGTGAGCAGCTAGGTTATGGCTACACCTTC. This sequence joins TRBV2 and TRBJ1-2; D remains ambiguous. Trimming stripped 3 bases from V and 5 bases from J, with 10 bases between. The CDR3 spans 13 residues. Germline CDR1 and CDR2: SNHLY and FYNNEI.

The gene calls are TRBV5-1 and TRBJ2-5; D ambiguous. The CDR3 extends over 15 amino acids. Germline CDR1 reads SGHRS; CDR2 reads YFSETQ. Trimming took 0 bases from V and 4 from J, leaving 13 bases between them. CDR3 residues: CASSLGLGPRETQYF. CDR3 nucleotides: TGCGCCAGCAGCTTGGGTCTGGGCCCGCGAGAGACCCAGTACTTC. Using reference TRBV5-1 and TRBJ2-5 for the parts outside the CDR3, the full variable domain is KAGVTQTPRYLIKTRGQQVTLSCSPISGHRSVSWYQQTPGQGLQFLFEYFSETQRNKGNFPGRFSGRQFSNSRSEMNVSTLELGDSALYLCASSLGLGPRETQYFGPGTRLLVL.

CDR3 sequence (DNA): TGTGCCAGCAGCCATACAGGGAACACTGAAGCTTTCTTT. The encoded protein is CASSHTGNTEAFF. The chain carries TRBV6-6 and TRBJ1-1; D may be TRBD1 (5 bases). Germline V gives CDR1 MNHNY, CDR2 SVGAGI (reference sequence). The CDR3 has 13 residues. V lost 6 bases to trimming and J lost 1 base, with 9 bases between them.

The chain joins TRBV27 to TRBJ2-2, with 7 nucleotides matching TRBD1. CDR3 size: 15 residues. The junction had 6 bases not matched to a gene; V was cut back by 5 bases and J by 3 bases. Germline-derived CDR1 and CDR2 are MNHEY and SMNVEV (reference sequence). DNA for the CDR3: TGTGCCAGCAGTCCCAGGACAGGCGACACCGGGGAGCTGTTTTTT. Translation: CASSPRTGDTGELFF.

This chain links TRBV5-1 with TRBJ2-1; 8 bases map to TRBD2. The CDR3 is 16 residues long. The germline gives CDR1 SGHRS, CDR2 YFSETQ. Germline trimming cut 2 bases from V and 1 base from J; bases unmatched to any gene: 5. The CDR3 is CASSLAGTRSYNEQFF. CDR3 in DNA: TGCGCCAGCAGCTTAGCAGGGACTAGGTCCTACAATGAGCAGTTCTTC.

V gene TRBV5-1 combines with J gene TRBJ2-1; 7 nucleotides align to TRBD2. The junction had 8 bases not matched to a gene; V was cut back by 6 bases and J by 2 bases. The germline V gene encodes CDR1 SGHRS and CDR2 YFSETQ. This CDR3 region has 15 residues. The CDR3 DNA reads as TGCGCCAGCACAACCCTCGCGGGAGCCTACAATGAGCAGTTCTTC. It yields the protein CASTTLAGAYNEQFF.